These T cell receptor beta chains were read from a single sample in a study of blood T cell repertoires in COVID-19. Clones were sequenced by immunoSEQ multiplex PCR, and TCRdb holds only the in-frame ones, with some missing. In the table there are about 170,000 clones, around four fifths of which are singletons. The sequencing input was PBMCs or T cells enriched from blood (not recorded which). The receptors come from a woman in her fifties or sixties in a cohort exposed to, infected with or recovered from COVID-19 (not recorded which). Both conserved end residues are part of each CDR3. Each record gives: D gene, V gene, clone size, CDR3 length, J gene, CDR3 protein, CDR3 DNA. The D gene is left open where the match is weak. The size field is filled for only some rows; it gives once, few, many or a size class.

>NA|TRBV28|NA|13|TRBJ2-5
CASSSRTVETQYF
TGTGCCAGCAGTTCTAGGACAGTCGAGACCCAGTACTTC
>NA|TRBV29-1|few|11|TRBJ2-5
CSVAGGETQYF
TGCAGCGTGGCAGGGGGGGAGACCCAGTACTTC
>TRBD1|TRBV4-3|NA|15|TRBJ1-4
CASSQDTGDVEKLFF
TGCGCCAGCAGCCAAGATACAGGGGACGTGGAAAAACTGTTTTTT
>TRBD2|TRBV11-2|NA|19|TRBJ2-1
CASSPHYGLAVDVYNEQFF
TGTGCCAGCAGCCCTCACTATGGACTAGCGGTAGATGTCTACAATGAGCAGTTCTTC
>TRBD2|TRBV19|NA|18|TRBJ2-3
CASSSAGHSGRSADTQYF
TGTGCCAGTAGTTCCGCGGGACATAGCGGGAGGAGTGCAGATACGCAGTATTTT
>NA|TRBV29-1|NA|13|TRBJ2-3
CMGVVGRADTQYF
TGCATGGGAGTCGTGGGCCGCGCAGATACGCAGTATTTT
>NA|TRBV6-6|NA|12|TRBJ2-5
CASRQGGETQYF
TGTGCCAGCAGACAGGGGGGGGAGACCCAGTACTTC
>TRBD2|TRBV3-1/TRBV3-2|NA|16|TRBJ2-5
CASSQGTSGGQETQYF
TGTGCCAGCAGCCAGGGGACTAGCGGGGGCCAAGAGACCCAGTACTTC
>TRBD1|TRBV28|NA|14|TRBJ2-2
CASGSGQSTGELFF
TGTGCCAGCGGATCGGGACAGTCCACCGGGGAGCTGTTTTTT
>TRBD2|TRBV19|NA|16|TRBJ2-1
CASSVGLAGARNEQFF
TGTGCCAGTAGTGTAGGACTAGCGGGGGCGAGAAATGAGCAGTTCTTC
>TRBD1|TRBV5-8|NA|16|TRBJ1-5
CASSLYWTGGGQPQHF
TGTGCCAGCAGCCTGTACTGGACAGGGGGCGGGCAGCCCCAGCATTTT
>NA|TRBV27|NA|15|TRBJ2-7
CASSYLGGSSYEQYF
TGTGCCAGCAGTTACCTCGGGGGAAGCTCCTACGAGCAGTACTTC
>TRBD1|TRBV6-1|NA|17|TRBJ2-7
CASSETDARGGADEQYF
TGTGCCAGCAGTGAAACTGATGCAAGAGGGGGCGCGGACGAGCAGTACTTC
>TRBD1|TRBV18|NA|18|TRBJ2-7
CASSPPSSTGVGIYEQYF
TGTGCCAGCTCACCACCCTCTTCTACAGGGGTGGGCATCTACGAGCAGTACTTC
>TRBD2|TRBV28|NA|15|TRBJ2-7
CASSHALGDWGGQYF
TGTGCCAGCAGTCATGCTTTAGGAGACTGGGGGGGGCAGTACTTC
>NA|TRBV6-6|NA|12|TRBJ1-2
CASSSDSRGYTF
TGTGCCAGCAGTTCCGACAGTCGGGGCTACACCTTC
>NA|TRBV19|NA|13|TRBJ2-6
CASSSNGANVLTF
TGTGCCAGTAGTTCTAACGGGGCCAACGTCCTGACTTTC
>TRBD1|TRBV28|NA|15|TRBJ2-5
CASTRPSTGEETQYF
TGTGCCAGCACCCGACCGTCAACAGGGGAAGAGACCCAGTACTTC
>TRBD1|TRBV2|NA|13|TRBJ1-5
CASRGTGGQPQHF
TGTGCCAGCAGAGGGACAGGGGGTCAGCCCCAGCATTTT
>TRBD2|TRBV28|NA|13|TRBJ2-5
CAAMRPGGETQYF
TGTGCCGCTATGCGCCCCGGGGGGGAGACCCAGTACTTC
>TRBD2|TRBV7-7|NA|16|TRBJ2-1
CASSATTSGPYNEQFF
TGTGCTAGCAGCGCAACGACTAGCGGACCCTACAATGAGCAGTTCTTC
>NA|TRBV4-2|NA|15|TRBJ2-7
CASSQERDSPYEQYF
TGTGCCAGCAGCCAAGAGAGGGACTCGCCCTACGAGCAGTACTTC
>NA|TRBV4-1|NA|16|TRBJ2-1
CASSPRGTSFRDEQFF
TGCGCCAGCAGCCCCCGGGGTACTAGCTTCCGAGATGAGCAGTTCTTC
>NA|TRBV27|NA|14|TRBJ1-5
CASSLEGGGKPQHF
TGTGCCAGCAGTTTAGAGGGGGGGGGCAAGCCCCAGCATTTT
>NA|TRBV2|NA|14|TRBJ2-7
CASTEITISYEQYF
TGTGCCAGCACCGAAATCACAATTTCCTACGAGCAGTACTTC
>NA|TRBV14|once|12|TRBJ2-5
CASSQDEETQYF
TGTGCCAGCAGCCAAGACGAGGAGACCCAGTACTTC
>NA|TRBV28|NA|13|TRBJ1-5
CASSQLKNQPQHF
TGTGCCAGCAGCCAACTAAAAAATCAGCCCCAGCATTTT
>NA|TRBV19|few|16|TRBJ2-1
CASSIEDSGPYNEQFF
TGTGCCAGTAGTATAGAGGATAGCGGTCCGTACAATGAGCAGTTCTTC
>TRBD1|TRBV28|NA|13|TRBJ2-1
CASSQGTVNEQFF
TGTGCCAGCAGCCAAGGGACAGTAAATGAGCAGTTCTTC
>NA|TRBV21-1|NA|16|TRBJ2-5
CASSGQGILPKETHYF
TGTGCCAGCAGCGGACAGGGAATCCTTCCTAAAGAGACCCATTACTTC
>NA|TRBV19|NA|14|TRBJ1-1
CASSMDQDYTEAFF
TGTGCCAGTAGTATGGACCAGGACTACACTGAAGCTTTCTTT
>TRBD1|TRBV5-6|NA|15|TRBJ1-1
CASSFRGRGVGEAFF
TGTGCCAGCAGTTTCAGGGGGCGCGGCGTCGGTGAAGCTTTCTTT
>TRBD2|TRBV3-1/TRBV3-2|NA|17|TRBJ2-1
CASSQEQGTSGYNEQFF
TGTGCCAGCAGCCAAGAGCAAGGGACTAGCGGTTACAATGAGCAGTTCTTC
>NA|TRBV6-5|NA|15|TRBJ1-2
CASKGVRIPNYGYTF
TGTGCCAGCAAAGGGGTGCGGATCCCTAACTATGGCTACACCTTC
>NA|TRBV7-2|NA|15|TRBJ1-5
CASSLSGLDNQPQHF
TGTGCCAGCAGCTTATCAGGGTTAGACAATCAGCCCCAGCATTTT
>TRBD1|TRBV19|few|18|TRBJ1-6
CASSWTGEIGTYNSPLHF
TGTGCCAGTAGTTGGACAGGGGAAATCGGGACCTATAATTCACCCCTCCACTTT
>NA|TRBV12-3/TRBV12-4|NA|13|TRBJ1-1
CASRRTSKAEAFF
TGTGCCAGCAGGCGGACAAGTAAGGCTGAAGCTTTCTTT
>TRBD1|TRBV7-2|NA|15|TRBJ2-3
CASSLGQGVTDTQYF
TGTGCCAGCAGCTTAGGACAGGGTGTAACAGATACGCAGTATTTT
>TRBD2|TRBV13|once|17|TRBJ2-6
CASRLGLAVPGANVLTF
TGTGCCAGCAGGTTGGGACTAGCGGTGCCTGGGGCCAACGTCCTGACTTTC
>NA|TRBV27|once|13|TRBJ1-5
CASSPYSNQPQHF
TGTGCCAGCAGCCCTTATAGCAATCAGCCCCAGCATTTT
>TRBD1|TRBV4-3|many|15|TRBJ2-1
CASSQGTGYYNEQFF
TGCGCCAGCAGCCAAGGGACAGGGTACTACAATGAGCAGTTCTTC
>NA|TRBV30|NA|14|TRBJ1-1
CAWSQSGGGTEAFF
TGTGCCTGGAGTCAAAGCGGGGGGGGCACTGAAGCTTTCTTT
>NA|TRBV4-2|NA|16|TRBJ2-1
CASSQDAGAVNNEQFF
TGTGCCAGCAGCCAAGATGCTGGAGCTGTCAACAATGAGCAGTTCTTC
>TRBD1|TRBV10-3|NA|14|TRBJ1-1
CATRDRSANTEAFF
TGTGCCACCAGGGACAGGAGTGCGAACACTGAAGCTTTCTTT
>NA|TRBV19|NA|18|TRBJ1-1
CASSMWNLGITGNTEAFF
TGTGCCAGTAGTATGTGGAACTTGGGTATTACAGGGAACACTGAAGCTTTCTTT
>TRBD1|TRBV28|NA|14|TRBJ1-1
CASSLTGADTEAFF
TGTGCCAGCAGTTTAACAGGGGCGGACACTGAAGCTTTCTTT
>TRBD1|TRBV5-1|NA|16|TRBJ1-5
CASSLGGQGEHQPQHF
TGCGCCAGCAGCTTGGGGGGACAGGGGGAACATCAGCCCCAGCATTTT
>NA|TRBV7-2|NA|13|TRBJ2-1
CASSPGRGNEQFF
TGTGCCAGCTCACCGGGTCGTGGTAATGAGCAGTTCTTC
>TRBD1|TRBV28|NA|15|TRBJ1-5
CASLEGQASNQPQHF
TGTGCCAGCCTTGAGGGACAGGCAAGCAATCAGCCCCAGCATTTT
>TRBD2|TRBV7-8|NA|18|TRBJ2-1
CASSFSTSGRSSYNEQFF
TGTGCCAGCAGCTTCTCGACTAGCGGGCGAAGCTCCTACAATGAGCAGTTCTTC
>TRBD2|TRBV5-1|NA|15|TRBJ2-2
CASSFGAGVVGELFF
TGCGCCAGCAGCTTCGGAGCGGGAGTCGTCGGGGAGCTGTTTTTT